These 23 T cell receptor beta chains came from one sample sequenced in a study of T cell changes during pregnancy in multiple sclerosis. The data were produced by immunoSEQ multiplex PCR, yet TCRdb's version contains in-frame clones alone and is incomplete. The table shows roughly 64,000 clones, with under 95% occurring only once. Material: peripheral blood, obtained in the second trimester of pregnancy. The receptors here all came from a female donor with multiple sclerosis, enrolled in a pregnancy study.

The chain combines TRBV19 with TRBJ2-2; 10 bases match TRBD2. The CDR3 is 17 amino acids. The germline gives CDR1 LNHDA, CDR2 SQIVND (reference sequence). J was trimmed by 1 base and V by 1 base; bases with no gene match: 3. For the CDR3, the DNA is TGTGCCAGTAGTATAGGCCCTAGCGGGGGGAACACCGGGGAGCTGTTTTTT. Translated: CASSIGPSGGNTGELFF.

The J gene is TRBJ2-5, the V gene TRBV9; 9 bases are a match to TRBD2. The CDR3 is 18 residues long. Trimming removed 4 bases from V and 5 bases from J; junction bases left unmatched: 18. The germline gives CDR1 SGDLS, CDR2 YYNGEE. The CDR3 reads CASSLKEGSGGWWETQYF. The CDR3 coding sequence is TGTGCCAGCAGCCTAAAGGAGGGTAGCGGGGGTTGGTGGGAGACCCAGTACTTC.

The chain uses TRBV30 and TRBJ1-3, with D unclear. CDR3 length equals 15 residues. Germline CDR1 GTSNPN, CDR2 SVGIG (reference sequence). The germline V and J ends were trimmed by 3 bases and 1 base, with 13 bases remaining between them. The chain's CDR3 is CAWSEGLPSGNTIYF. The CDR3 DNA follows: TGTGCCTGGAGCGAAGGACTCCCTTCTGGAAACACCATATATTTT. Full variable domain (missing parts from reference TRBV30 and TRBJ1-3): SQTIHQWPATLVQPVGSPLSLECTVEGTSNPNLYWYRQAAGRGLQLLFYSVGIGQISSEVPQNLSASRPQDRQFILSSKKLLLSDSGFYLCAWSEGLPSGNTIYFGEGSWLTVV.

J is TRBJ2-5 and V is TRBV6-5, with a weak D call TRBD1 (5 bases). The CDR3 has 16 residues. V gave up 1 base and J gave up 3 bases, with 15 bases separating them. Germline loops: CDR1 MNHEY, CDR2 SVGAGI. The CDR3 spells CASSYFAGRSEETQYF. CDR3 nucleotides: TGTGCCAGCAGTTACTTCGCAGGGCGGTCTGAAGAGACCCAGTACTTC.

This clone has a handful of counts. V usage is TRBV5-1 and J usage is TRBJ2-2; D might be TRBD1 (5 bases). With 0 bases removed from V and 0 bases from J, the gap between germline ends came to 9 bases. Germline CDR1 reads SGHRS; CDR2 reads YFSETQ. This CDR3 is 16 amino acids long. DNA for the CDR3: TGCGCCAGCAGCTTGGGACAGCTTGCGAACACCGGGGAGCTGTTTTTT. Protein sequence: CASSLGQLANTGELFF. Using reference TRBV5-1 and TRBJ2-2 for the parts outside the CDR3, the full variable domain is KAGVTQTPRYLIKTRGQQVTLSCSPISGHRSVSWYQQTPGQGLQFLFEYFSETQRNKGNFPGRFSGRQFSNSRSEMNVSTLELGDSALYLCASSLGQLANTGELFFGEGSRLTVL.

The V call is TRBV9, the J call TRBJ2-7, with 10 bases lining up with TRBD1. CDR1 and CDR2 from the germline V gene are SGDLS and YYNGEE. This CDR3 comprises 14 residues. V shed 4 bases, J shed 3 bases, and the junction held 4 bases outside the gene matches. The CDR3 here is CASSPWTGGYEQYF. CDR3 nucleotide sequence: TGTGCCAGCAGCCCATGGACAGGGGGCTACGAGCAGTACTTC.

CDR3: CASSPRAGVGETQYF. The CDR3 DNA is TGCGCCAGCAGCCCTCGGGCGGGGGTAGGTGAGACCCAGTACTTC. The V call is TRBV4-3, the J call TRBJ2-5; TRBD2 aligns across 7 bases. V was clipped by 4 bases and J by 5 bases; unmatched bases: 10. The germline CDR1 and CDR2 sequences are LGHNA and YSLEER. The CDR3 totals 15 residues.

This chain's CDR3 is CSARQKETQYF. The CDR3 DNA follows: TGCAGCGCCCGACAGAAAGAGACCCAGTACTTC. V and J are TRBV29-1 and TRBJ2-5, with D possibly matching TRBD1 (5 bases). There are 11 residues in the CDR3. In germline, CDR1 is SQVTM, CDR2 ANQGSEA. V was clipped by 7 bases and J by 3 bases, with 9 bases between them. Filled out from reference TRBV29-1 and TRBJ2-5, the complete variable domain reads SAVISQKPSRDICQRGTSLTIQCQVDSQVTMMFWYRQQPGQSLTLIATANQGSEATYESGFVIDKFPISRPNLTFSTLTVSNMSPEDSSIYLCSARQKETQYFGPGTRLLVL.

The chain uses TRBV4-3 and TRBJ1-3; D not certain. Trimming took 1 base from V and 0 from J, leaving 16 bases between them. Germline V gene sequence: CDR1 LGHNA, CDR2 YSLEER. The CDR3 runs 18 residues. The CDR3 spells CASSQVAAPASSGNTIYF. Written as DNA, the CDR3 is TGCGCCAGCAGCCAAGTCGCCGCCCCTGCTAGCTCTGGAAACACCATATATTTT.

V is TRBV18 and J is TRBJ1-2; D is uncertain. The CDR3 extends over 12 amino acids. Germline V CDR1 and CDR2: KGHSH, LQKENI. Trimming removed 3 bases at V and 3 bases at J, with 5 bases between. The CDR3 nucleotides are TGTGCCAGCTCACCTGACTACTATGGCTACACCTTC. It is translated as CASSPDYYGYTF.

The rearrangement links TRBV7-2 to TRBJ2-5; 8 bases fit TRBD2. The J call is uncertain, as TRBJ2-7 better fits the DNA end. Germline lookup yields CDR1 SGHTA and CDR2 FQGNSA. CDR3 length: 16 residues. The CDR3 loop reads CASSLGPGGEGYEQYF. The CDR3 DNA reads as TGTGCCAGCAGCTTAGGACCCGGGGGGGAAGGCTACGAGCAGTACTTC.

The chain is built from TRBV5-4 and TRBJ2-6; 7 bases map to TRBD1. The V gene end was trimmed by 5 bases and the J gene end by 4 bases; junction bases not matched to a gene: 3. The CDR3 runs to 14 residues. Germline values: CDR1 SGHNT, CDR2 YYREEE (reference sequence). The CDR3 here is CASRRTGGANVLTF. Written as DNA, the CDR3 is TGTGCCAGCAGGCGGACAGGCGGGGCCAACGTCCTGACTTTC. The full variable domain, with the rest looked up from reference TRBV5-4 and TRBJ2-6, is ETGVTQSPTHLIKTRGQQVTLRCSSQSGHNTVSWYQQALGQGPQFIFQYYREEENGRGNFPPRFSGLQFPNYSSELNVNALELDDSALYLCASRRTGGANVLTFGAGSRLTVL.

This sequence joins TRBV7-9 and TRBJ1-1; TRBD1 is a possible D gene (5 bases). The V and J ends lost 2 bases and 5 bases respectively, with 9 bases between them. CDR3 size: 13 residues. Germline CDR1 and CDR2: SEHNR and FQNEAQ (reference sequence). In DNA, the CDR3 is TGTGCCAGCAGCTTATCGGGGGGTACTGAAGCTTTCTTT. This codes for CASSLSGGTEAFF.

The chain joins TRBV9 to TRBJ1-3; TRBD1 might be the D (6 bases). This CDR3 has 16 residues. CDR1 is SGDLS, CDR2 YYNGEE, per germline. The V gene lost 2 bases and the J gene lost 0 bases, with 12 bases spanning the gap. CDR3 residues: CASSVSTGHSGNTIYF. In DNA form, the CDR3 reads TGTGCCAGCAGCGTTAGTACAGGGCACTCTGGAAACACCATATATTTT. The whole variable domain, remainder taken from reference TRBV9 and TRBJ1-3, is DSGVTQTPKHLITATGQRVTLRCSPRSGDLSVYWYQQSLDQGLQFLIQYYNGEERAKGNILERFSAQQFPDLHSELNLSSLELGDSALYFCASSVSTGHSGNTIYFGEGSWLTVV.

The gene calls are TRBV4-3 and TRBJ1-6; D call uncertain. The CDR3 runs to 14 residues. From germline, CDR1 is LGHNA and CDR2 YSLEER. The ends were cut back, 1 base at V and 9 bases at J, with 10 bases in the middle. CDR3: CASSQASSGSPLHF. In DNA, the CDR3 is TGCGCCAGCAGCCAAGCTTCAAGCGGTTCACCCCTCCACTTT.

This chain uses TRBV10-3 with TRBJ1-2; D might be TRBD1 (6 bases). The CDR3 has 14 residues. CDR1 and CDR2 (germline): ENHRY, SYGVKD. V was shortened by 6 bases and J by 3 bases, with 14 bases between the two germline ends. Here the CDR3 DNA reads TGTGCCATCAGGAGGACAGCCTCGGACTATGGCTACACCTTC. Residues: CAIRRTASDYGYTF.

The CDR3 loop reads CASSQTQTSGEHEQFF. For the CDR3, the DNA is TGCGCCAGCAGTCAAACACAAACTAGCGGGGAACATGAGCAGTTCTTC. The chain carries TRBV23-1 and TRBJ2-1; TRBD2 agrees at 10 bases. TRBV23-1 is marked as an open reading frame, function uncertain. The J segment lost 8 bases and the V segment lost 2 bases, leaving 9 bases of the junction unmatched. The CDR3 loop spans 16 amino acids.

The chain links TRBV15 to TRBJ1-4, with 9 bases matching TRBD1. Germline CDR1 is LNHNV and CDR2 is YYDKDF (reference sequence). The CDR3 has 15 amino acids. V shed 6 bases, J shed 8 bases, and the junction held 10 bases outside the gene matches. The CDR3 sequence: CATSYTTGGGEKLFF. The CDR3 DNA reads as TGTGCCACCAGTTACACGACAGGGGGTGGGGAAAAACTGTTTTTT.

CDR3 sequence (DNA): TGTGCCAGTTCCCAGGGGTTCTATGGCTACACCTTC. Its protein product is CASSQGFYGYTF. The chain carries TRBV19 and TRBJ1-2, with a possible D match to TRBD1 (6 bases). The CDR3 totals 12 residues. V was shortened by 8 bases and J by 4 bases, with 11 bases between the two germline ends. The germline CDR1 and CDR2 sequences are LNHDA and SQIVND (reference sequence).

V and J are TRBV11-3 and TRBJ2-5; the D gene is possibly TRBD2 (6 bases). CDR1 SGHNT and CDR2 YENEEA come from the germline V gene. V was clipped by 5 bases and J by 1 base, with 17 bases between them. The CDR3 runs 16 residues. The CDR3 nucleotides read TGTGCCAGCAGCGCCGGGGGAAGTTGGGGCCAAGAGACCCAGTACTTC. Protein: CASSAGGSWGQETQYF.

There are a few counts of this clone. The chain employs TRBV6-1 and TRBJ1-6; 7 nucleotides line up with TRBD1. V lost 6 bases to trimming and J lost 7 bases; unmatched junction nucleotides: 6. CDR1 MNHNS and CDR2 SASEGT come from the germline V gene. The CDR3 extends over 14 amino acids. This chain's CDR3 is CASSSTGENSPLHF. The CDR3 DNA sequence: TGTGCCAGCAGCAGTACAGGGGAGAATTCACCCCTCCACTTT.

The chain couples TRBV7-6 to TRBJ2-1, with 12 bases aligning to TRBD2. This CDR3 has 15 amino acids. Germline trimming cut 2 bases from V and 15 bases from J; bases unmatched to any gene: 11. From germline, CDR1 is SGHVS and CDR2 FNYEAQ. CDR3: CASSLLWASGGARFF. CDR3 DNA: TGTGCCAGCAGCTTACTCTGGGCTAGCGGGGGGGCTCGGTTCTTC.

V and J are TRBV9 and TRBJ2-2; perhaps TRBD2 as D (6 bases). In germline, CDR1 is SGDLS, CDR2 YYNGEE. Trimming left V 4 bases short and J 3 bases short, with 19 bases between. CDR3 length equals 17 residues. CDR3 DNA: TGTGCCAGCAGCCCCCTCAGGGCGGGGAGTTACACCGGGGAGCTGTTTTTT. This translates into CASSPLRAGSYTGELFF. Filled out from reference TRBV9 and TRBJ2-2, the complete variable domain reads DSGVTQTPKHLITATGQRVTLRCSPRSGDLSVYWYQQSLDQGLQFLIQYYNGEERAKGNILERFSAQQFPDLHSELNLSSLELGDSALYFCASSPLRAGSYTGELFFGEGSRLTVL.